This record covers a single TCR beta chain. CDR3 and TCR beta VDJ profiling relied on genomic DNA as the template. TCRdb processed the reads anew with MiXCR; each CDR3 protein has one entry. The sample carries approximately 270,000 distinct CDR3 sequences, 55% to 65% recorded once. The entry originates in a study of CD8+CD57+ T cells in acquired aplastic anemia. The CDR3 length is 14 residues. Germline CDR1 SEHNR, CDR2 FQNEAQ (reference sequence). V gave up 8 bases and J gave up 5 bases, with 17 bases separating them. The chain joins TRBV7-9 to TRBJ2-3, with a possible D match to TRBD2 (6 bases). The source of this sequence is a human donor with severe aplastic anemia or a healthy control (not recorded which). The sample was sorted CD4+, CD8+, or CD8+CD57+ T cells (not recorded which) from PBMCs. As DNA, the CDR3 is TGTGCCAGCCAGGGACTCCAGGTTGGAGATACGCAGTATTTT. Its translation: CASQGLQVGDTQYF.